One T cell receptor beta chain is described in this entry. As originally analysed: Nucleated cell number was recorded as an estimate derived from reference gene primer amplification. The assay was immunoSEQ multiplex PCR, and TCRdb's table has in-frame clones only and misses some. V and J calls and clone size are those listed in that table; D and trimming were worked out from the DNA. The profile shows 150,000 to 200,000 clones, roughly nine tenths of them singletons. V lost 5 bases and J lost 4, with 8 bases in between. Germline V gives CDR1 WSHSY, CDR2 SAAADI. The CDR3 runs 12 residues. This specimen comes from a study of blood T cell repertoires in COVID-19. About the study: Sources were T cells, B-cell-depleted T cells, or PBMCs; the material itself was cDNA or gDNA.

Sequencing input: peripheral blood. This receptor was identified in a man younger than 30 who had recovered from COVID-19. The chain employs TRBV10-2 and TRBJ1-1; no reliable D call. The CDR3 spells CASSWSGTEAFF. CDR3 DNA: TGCGCCAGCAGTTGGTCGGGCACTGAAGCTTTCTTT.